The rows below give T cell receptor beta chains drawn from one sample of a study of T cell responses to AZD1222 COVID-19 vaccine. TCRdb's table, derived via immunoSEQ multiplex PCR, lists solely in-frame clones and lacks some. The table shows some 130,000 clones, with 80% to 90% occurring only once. The material was peripheral blood, obtained on day 0 of AZD1222 vaccination. The receptors were gathered from an adult in good health. CDR3s include the opening cysteine and the closing phenylalanine or tryptophan. The D gene is left open where the match is weak. Only some rows state a clone size, as once, few, many or a class for expanded clones.

cdr3_nt cdr3_aa j_call clone_size v_call d_call
TGTGCCACCGCGGCTAGGGCTAATGAAAAACTGTTTTTT CATAARANEKLFF TRBJ1-4 NA TRBV15 NA
TGTGCCAGCAGCCCCGGGACAGGGGGGACTGAAGCTTTCTTT CASSPGTGGTEAFF TRBJ1-1 NA TRBV11-2 TRBD1
TGTGCCAGCAGCCTGAATAGCAATCAGCCCCAGCATTTT CASSLNSNQPQHF TRBJ1-5 NA TRBV3-1/TRBV3-2 NA
TGTGCCAGCAAGGACAGGGGCCACGAGCAGTACTTC CASKDRGHEQYF TRBJ2-7 NA TRBV3-1/TRBV3-2 TRBD1
TGTGCCAGCAGCTTCAGGGGGGCCCAAGAGACCCAGTACTTC CASSFRGAQETQYF TRBJ2-5 NA TRBV13 NA
TGCGCCAGCAGCTTGGAAGGCCCGGGACAGGGGATCTCACCCCTCCACTTT CASSLEGPGQGISPLHF TRBJ1-6 NA TRBV5-1 TRBD1
TGTGCCAGCAGTTACGCTCAGGGTGCGGTGAACACTGAAGCTTTCTTT CASSYAQGAVNTEAFF TRBJ1-1 NA TRBV6-5 NA
TGTGCCAGCTCAACAAGTAGGGATTCACCCCTCCACTTT CASSTSRDSPLHF TRBJ1-6 NA TRBV18 NA
TGTGCCTGGAACCGGGACGCCTTCCCCAGCAATCAGCCCCAGCATTTT CAWNRDAFPSNQPQHF TRBJ1-5 NA TRBV30 NA
TGTGCCTGGAGTTATGCCCCCCCGAGGAACGAAAAACTGTTTTTT CAWSYAPPRNEKLFF TRBJ1-4 once TRBV30 NA
TGTGCCAGCAAGGACTACGAGCAGTACTTC CASKDYEQYF TRBJ2-7 NA TRBV6-5 NA
TGTGCCAGCAGTCCCAGTGCCGGGACGGAAGCTTTCTTT CASSPSAGTEAFF TRBJ1-1 NA TRBV6-6 NA
TGTGCCAGCAGCAAAGGGCATCGGGGGCACTTAGCCAAAAACATTCAGTACTTC CASSKGHRGHLAKNIQYF TRBJ2-4 NA TRBV21-1 NA
TGTGCCAGCAGCCAAGTAGGCCAGGGTGATCAGCCCCAGCATTTT CASSQVGQGDQPQHF TRBJ1-5 NA TRBV4-2 NA
TGTGCCACCAGCAGAGATGGGCCCGGGAGAGCTGCGGGTGAGCAGTTCTTC CATSRDGPGRAAGEQFF TRBJ2-1 NA TRBV15 NA
TGTGCCAGTAGTATAGTAGTAGGGGGCACTGAAGCTTTCTTT CASSIVVGGTEAFF TRBJ1-1 NA TRBV19 NA
TGTGCCAGCACCTCAGACAGGGGAAAGGGGACCCAGTACTTC CASTSDRGKGTQYF TRBJ2-5 few TRBV2 TRBD1
TGTGCCAGCAGCTTAGAAAGGGAGGGGGCCACCTATCATGCCCCCCAGCATTTT CASSLEREGATYHAPQHF TRBJ1-5 NA TRBV11-2 TRBD1
TGTGCCAGCAGCTCACGGCAGGGGACAGTTAAGTCCTACGAGCAGTACTTC CASSSRQGTVKSYEQYF TRBJ2-7 few TRBV5-6 TRBD1
TGTGCCAGCTCACAGAAGGACAGGGGAATTGATCAGCCCCAGCATTTT CASSQKDRGIDQPQHF TRBJ1-5 NA TRBV18 TRBD1
TGTGCCAGCAGTATAAGCACAGATACGCAGTATTTT CASSISTDTQYF TRBJ2-3 NA TRBV7-2 NA
TGCGCCAGCAGCCTGAACACCGGGGAGCTGTTTTTT CASSLNTGELFF TRBJ2-2 few TRBV5-1 NA
TGCGCCAGCAGCTTACAGGGGGCGCGGACTGAAGCTTTCTTT CASSLQGARTEAFF TRBJ1-1 NA TRBV5-1 TRBD1
TGCAGCGTTGCGGGGAAGAGGGACAGCTACACCGGGGAGCTGTTTTTT CSVAGKRDSYTGELFF TRBJ2-2 NA TRBV29-1 TRBD1
TGTGCCACCAGTGACCACGGGACAGGGAGAGAGTTAATCGGCGGTGGCTACACCTTC CATSDHGTGRELIGGGYTF TRBJ1-2 few TRBV24-1 TRBD1